A selection of T cell receptor beta chains follows, all from one sample in a study of blood T cell repertoires in COVID-19. Some clones are missing from TCRdb's copy, which holds only in-frame ones; the method was immunoSEQ multiplex PCR. In the table there are 140,000 to 150,000 clones, around four fifths of which are singletons. The sample was peripheral blood. These receptors were collected from a human donor in a cohort sampled during active COVID-19. CDR3s include the opening cysteine and the closing phenylalanine or tryptophan. D genes are given only for firm matches. Some rows mark clone size as missing; the rest say once, few, many or name a class of expanded clone.

d_gene	v_gene	len	abundance	j_gene	CDR3nt	CDR3aa
-	TRBV3-1/TRBV3-2	12	few	TRBJ2-7	TGTGCCAGCAGACTACAGGGCTACGAGCAGTACTTC	CASRLQGYEQYF
TRBD2	TRBV5-5	20	-	TRBJ2-1	TGTGCCAGCAGCTTGGTGGGGGGGACAGCGGGACTAGCGGAGTACAATGAGCAGTTCTTC	CASSLVGGTAGLAEYNEQFF
-	TRBV5-1	14	once	TRBJ1-1	TGCGCCAGCAGCCCGCTACAGATGAACACTGAAGCTTTCTTT	CASSPLQMNTEAFF
-	TRBV13	13	once	TRBJ2-7	TGTGCCAGCAGCTTATCAGGGGTCTACGAGCAGTACTTC	CASSLSGVYEQYF
TRBD2	TRBV2	15	-	TRBJ2-2	TGTGCCAGCAGTGTTCTAGCGGGTGGCACCGGGGAGCTGTTTTTT	CASSVLAGGTGELFF
-	TRBV28	17	-	TRBJ2-6	TGTGCCAGCAGTTGGTTTCAAGCGCGCTCTGGGGCCAACGTCCTGACTTTC	CASSWFQARSGANVLTF
TRBD1	TRBV13	15	-	TRBJ2-1	TGTGCCAGCAGCCGACAGGGGAGGAGGTACAATGAGCAGTTCTTC	CASSRQGRRYNEQFF
-	TRBV28	11	once	TRBJ1-1	TGTGCCAGCAGTTTCCTCGGGGGGACTTTCTTT	CASSFLGGTFF
-	TRBV10-3	13	-	TRBJ2-5	TGTGCCATCAGTGCTCGGTCGCAAGAGACCCAGTACTTC	CAISARSQETQYF
-	TRBV27	13	once	TRBJ1-3	TGTGCCCTGGGGGGAGTCGGTGGAAACACCATATATTTT	CALGGVGGNTIYF
TRBD2	TRBV5-1	16	-	TRBJ2-2	TGCGCCAGCAGCACCGGACTAGCGGGAGGGTCCGGGGAGCTGTTTTTT	CASSTGLAGGSGELFF
TRBD1	TRBV28	16	few	TRBJ1-6	TGTGCCAGCAGACGCAGCGGACAGGGGATGTATTCACCCCTCCACTTT	CASRRSGQGMYSPLHF
-	TRBV5-1	16	-	TRBJ1-1	TGCGCCAGCAGCCCACAGGGTTTATCGTCGTTCACTGAAGCTTTCTTT	CASSPQGLSSFTEAFF
TRBD2	TRBV7-2	15	-	TRBJ2-1	TGTGCCAGCAGCCCCCCTAGCGGGGGGGCCTATGAGCAGTTCTTC	CASSPPSGGAYEQFF
-	TRBV15	16	-	TRBJ2-7	TGTGCCACCAGCAGAGAGTGGACAAGAAGCTCCTACGAGCAGTACTTC	CATSREWTRSSYEQYF
TRBD2	TRBV4-1	14	few	TRBJ2-7	TGCGCCAGCAGCCGCTCCGGGACTATGGTTGAGCAGTACTTC	CASSRSGTMVEQYF
-	TRBV3-1/TRBV3-2	15	-	TRBJ1-5	TGTGCCAGCAGCCAAGTTCAACAGGGTAATCAGCCCCAGCATTTT	CASSQVQQGNQPQHF
TRBD1	TRBV5-8	15	-	TRBJ1-1	TGTGCCAGCAGCTTGGGGACAGGGCGGAACACTGAAGCTTTCTTT	CASSLGTGRNTEAFF
-	TRBV2	14	few	TRBJ1-6	TGTGCCAGCAGGATGAACGAGGGCAGTTCACCCCTCCACTTT	CASRMNEGSSPLHF
TRBD2	TRBV3-1/TRBV3-2	16	-	TRBJ2-3	TGTGCCAGCAGCCACAGTCGACTAGCGGGGGTTGATACGCAGTATTTT	CASSHSRLAGVDTQYF
TRBD2	TRBV7-9	15	-	TRBJ2-1	TGTGCCAGCAGAAACGGACTAGCGGGAGACAATGAGCAGTTCTTC	CASRNGLAGDNEQFF
-	TRBV30	12	-	TRBJ1-6	TGTGCCTGGAGAGGGAGTAATTCACCCCTCCACTTT	CAWRGSNSPLHF
-	TRBV5-8	12	-	TRBJ2-1	TGTGCCAGCAGCCCGACTTACAATGAGCAGTTCTTC	CASSPTYNEQFF
TRBD1	TRBV7-9	18	-	TRBJ2-2	TGTGCCAGCCAACTGGCTACAGGGGACCCAAGGAACACCGGGGAGCTGTTTTTT	CASQLATGDPRNTGELFF
-	TRBV19	14	few	TRBJ1-3	TGTGCCACGAAAGAGACACTTTCTGGAAACACCATATATTTT	CATKETLSGNTIYF
-	TRBV14	17	-	TRBJ2-5	TGTGCCAGCAGCCAAGATAACAAGTTGGGCCGCCAAGAGACCCAGTACTTC	CASSQDNKLGRQETQYF
TRBD1	TRBV19	16	-	TRBJ2-5	TGTGCCAGTAGTCTTGGACAGGGAAGGCGGGAAGAGACCCAGTACTTC	CASSLGQGRREETQYF
TRBD1	TRBV19	15	-	TRBJ1-2	TGTGCCAGTAGTATAACGACAGGGAGTCTGCATGGCTACACCTTC	CASSITTGSLHGYTF
-	TRBV30	16	few	TRBJ2-2	TGTGCCTGGAGTACTAGAACTAGTGTGAACACCGGGGAGCTGTTTTTT	CAWSTRTSVNTGELFF
-	TRBV30	14	-	TRBJ1-6	TGTGCCTGGAGTGTTGCGGGGTATAATTCACCCCTCCACTTT	CAWSVAGYNSPLHF
TRBD2	TRBV28	15	-	TRBJ2-3	TGTGCCAGCAGTTCCCCGGGACTAGCGGCAGATACGCAGTATTTT	CASSSPGLAADTQYF
TRBD1	TRBV10-3	15	-	TRBJ1-5	TGTGCCATCAGTGAGGGGACAGGGGCGGGTCAGCCCCAGCATTTT	CAISEGTGAGQPQHF
TRBD1	TRBV5-1	12	-	TRBJ2-7	TGCGCCAGCAGCGGACAGGGGCACGAGCAGTACTTC	CASSGQGHEQYF
TRBD1	TRBV5-1	14	few	TRBJ2-3	TGCGCCAGCACCCCAGGGGGCTTCACAGATACGCAGTATTTT	CASTPGGFTDTQYF
-	TRBV5-1	15	-	TRBJ2-5	TGCGCCAGCAGCTTGGCCGGGGGACTGGCTGAAACCCAGTACTTC	CASSLAGGLAETQYF
-	TRBV12-3/TRBV12-4	13	-	TRBJ1-2	TGTGCCAGCAGTTCGGGGGGGAATTATGGCTACACCTTC	CASSSGGNYGYTF
-	TRBV6-2/TRBV6-3	17	-	TRBJ1-5	TGTGCCAGCAGTGCACCTTCAGGGAGGGGTAACAATCAGCCCCAGCATTTT	CASSAPSGRGNNQPQHF
-	TRBV15	13	-	TRBJ1-1	TGTGCCACCAGCTCTGACAGGTACACTGAAGCTTTCTTT	CATSSDRYTEAFF
-	TRBV28	16	-	TRBJ2-4	TGTGCCAGCAGTCCTTACAGGGATCGGGCCAAAAACATTCAGTACTTC	CASSPYRDRAKNIQYF
TRBD1	TRBV30	14	-	TRBJ1-4	TGTGCCTGGAGACGCAGGGGGCTCTATGAAAAACTGTTTTTT	CAWRRRGLYEKLFF
TRBD1	TRBV6-6	14	-	TRBJ1-1	TGTGCCAGCAGTGCACAGGGGGCTGGGGTGTGGGCTTTCTTT	CASSAQGAGVWAFF
TRBD1	TRBV7-8	15	-	TRBJ2-5	TGTGCCAGCAGCTTGAGGGACAGGGGGCTTGAGACCCAGTACTTC	CASSLRDRGLETQYF
-	TRBV7-3	14	-	TRBJ2-3	TGTGCCAGCAGCTTATCGCTAGGGAGTGATACGCAGTATTTT	CASSLSLGSDTQYF
-	TRBV9	16	-	TRBJ1-3	TGTGCCAGCAGCGTAGGGATAGTTGGGGGCGAAAACACCATATATTTT	CASSVGIVGGENTIYF
-	TRBV2	16	-	TRBJ1-6	TGTGCCAGCAGTGAAGCGCTTCGGGGAATCGGTTCACCCCTCCACTTT	CASSEALRGIGSPLHF